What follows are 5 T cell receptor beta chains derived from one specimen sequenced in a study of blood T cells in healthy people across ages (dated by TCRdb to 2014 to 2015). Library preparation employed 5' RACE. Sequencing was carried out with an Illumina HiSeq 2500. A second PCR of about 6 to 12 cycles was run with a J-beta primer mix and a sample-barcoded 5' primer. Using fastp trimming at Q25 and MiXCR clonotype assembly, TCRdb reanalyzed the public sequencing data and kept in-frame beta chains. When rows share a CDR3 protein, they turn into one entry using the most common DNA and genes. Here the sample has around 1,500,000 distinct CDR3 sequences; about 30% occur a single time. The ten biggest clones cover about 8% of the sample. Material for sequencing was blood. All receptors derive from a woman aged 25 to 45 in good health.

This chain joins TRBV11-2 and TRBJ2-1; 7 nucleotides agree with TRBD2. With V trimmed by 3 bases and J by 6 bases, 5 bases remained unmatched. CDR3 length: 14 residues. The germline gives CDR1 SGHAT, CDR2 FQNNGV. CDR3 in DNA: TGTGCCAGCAGCTTGGCACTAGCGATCAATGAGCAGTTCTTC. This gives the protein CASSLALAINEQFF.

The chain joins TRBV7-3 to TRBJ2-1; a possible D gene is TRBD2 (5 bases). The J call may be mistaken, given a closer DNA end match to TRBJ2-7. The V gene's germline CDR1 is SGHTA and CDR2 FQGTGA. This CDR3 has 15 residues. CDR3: CASSLAGSNYNEQYF. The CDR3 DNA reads TGTGCCAGCAGCTTAGCGGGCTCTAACTACAATGAGCAGTACTTC.

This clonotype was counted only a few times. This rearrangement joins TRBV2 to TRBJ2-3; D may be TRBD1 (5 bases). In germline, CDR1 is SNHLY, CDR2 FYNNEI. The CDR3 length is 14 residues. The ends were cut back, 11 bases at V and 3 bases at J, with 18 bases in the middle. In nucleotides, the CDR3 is TGTGCCCACAGCAGGGTAATGCCTACAGATACGCAGTATTTT. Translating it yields CAHSRVMPTDTQYF.

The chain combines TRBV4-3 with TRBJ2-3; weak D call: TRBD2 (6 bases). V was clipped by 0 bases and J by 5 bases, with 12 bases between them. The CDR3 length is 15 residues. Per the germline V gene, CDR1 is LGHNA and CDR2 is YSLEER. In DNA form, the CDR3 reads TGCGCCAGCAGCCAAGATCCGGAGGGAAGAGATACGCAGTATTTT. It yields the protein CASSQDPEGRDTQYF.

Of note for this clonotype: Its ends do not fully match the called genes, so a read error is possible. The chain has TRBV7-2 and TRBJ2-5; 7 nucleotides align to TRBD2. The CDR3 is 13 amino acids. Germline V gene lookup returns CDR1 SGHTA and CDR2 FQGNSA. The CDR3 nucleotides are TGTGCCCGCAGCCTCCACGGGGGGGAGACCCAGTACTTC. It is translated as CARSLHGGETQYF.